The entry below gives a single TCR beta chain sequence along with its context. This clonotype was observed a single time. Its cognate antigen has yet to be identified. An end of the junction differs from the germline gene, which may be a read error. Whole blood was used without cell fractionation, so the repertoire reflected all unsorted peripheral T cells. Ten uninfected healthy donors were sampled as controls, and four of these ten donors were sampled twice about twelve weeks apart. An approximately 2.7 ml sample of peripheral blood was drawn into Tempus tubes for RNA extraction. Residual genomic DNA was removed with the TURBO-DNase kit and globin mRNA was depleted with GLOBINclear. Reverse transcription of approximately 500 ng RNA was performed with SuperScript III using primers directed against the alpha and beta constant regions. Separate libraries for the alpha and beta chains were generated through chain-specific third strand synthesis that incorporated multiplexing indices. The protocol used a single primer pair to amplify all rearrangements within a chain, which avoided primer bias, and attached molecular barcodes to each cDNA molecule. Purified cDNA was joined by T4 RNA Ligase 1 to a 5' RACE adapter carrying a random hexamer and the SP2 sequencing primer site. Second strand synthesis was primed from the SP2 site with Phusion polymerase, using slow temperature ramps to favor optimal annealing. Each molecule's 12-nucleotide barcode consisted of two random hexamer sequences, both added before amplification and joined together. P5 and P7 adapter elements plus a second index were added in a short first PCR, which was followed by a roughly 21-cycle amplification PCR with P5s and P7 primers. A total of around 27 PCR cycles were applied to the libraries, which were quantified on a Qubit, sized on a Bioanalyzer, and diluted to 4 to 4.5 nM. Sequencing of the normalized libraries was done on an Illumina MiSeq using 2 x 250 paired-end kits. Into around 9.4 ul Tris-Cl, the reverse transcription reactions were eluted following cleanup on MinElute columns. A 1:1 ratio of AMPure XP beads was used to clean the adapter ligations after they had run for around 25 hours at 16 degrees C. The authors processed their data as follows. A modified Decombinator that output V, J, insert and barcode information was used to process the demultiplexed FASTQ files. Sequences that shared a barcode but differed from the dominant sequence were discarded as errors, and original cDNA molecules were estimated by counting barcodes clustered at Levenshtein distance 3. For downstream analyses, the R packages ineq, vegan, igraph and RCytoscape were used, along with IMGT nomenclature and CDR3 definitions. V gene usage was calculated across distinct sequences, with every TCR tallied a single time to avoid skew from clonal expansion. Within a donor, similarity networks joined unique CDR3 amino acid sequences in every case where two of them were separated by a single Levenshtein edit. Published HIV-specific CDR3s (about 100 alpha, several hundred beta) and CMV-specific CDR3s (13 alpha, about 250 beta) were assembled and queried against the repertoires. It was shown by random subsampling to size-matched repertoires that the decreased diversity of patients was not caused by their lower sequence numbers. TCRdb reprocessed the public reads (quality trimming at Q25 with fastp, clone calling with MiXCR) and kept in-frame beta chains. Each entry is one CDR3 protein sequence, shown with its most common DNA and genes. Here the V and J calls rest on TCRdb's processing, not on the authors' analysis. The sample profile shows around 18,000 distinct CDR3 sequences; 10% of them were found once. Jointly, the top ten make up approximately 3.3% of the sample.

These data come from a study of HIV-infected patients and healthy controls (dated by TCRdb to the mid-2010s). Regarding the research as a whole: The study asked whether deep sequencing of the TCR repertoire from small blood samples of HIV patients could detect immune perturbation and reconstitution.

Overall study results and their limits: During therapy, HIV-associated CDR3s significantly decreased in frequency, while CMV-associated CDR3s did not change significantly, though most became more frequent. The observed differences in diversity were not explained by the slight differences in age and sex profiles between the study cohorts. Using whole blood restricted sequencing depth and prevented separating the dynamics of distinct T-cell subpopulations. Unequal numbers of distinct sequences between patients and controls complicated comparisons, and size-matching overweighted rare events from HIV-infected data. A major limit on how widely the findings apply, in the view of the authors, was that only sixteen HIV-infected individuals were processed. Mean usage differed significantly between HIV-infected patients and controls for eight alpha and eight beta V genes. In the study, no determination of donor HLA types was made. MAIT cell alpha-chain CDR3s were found at high frequency in healthy controls but were severely depleted in HIV+ repertoires. In the samples, alpha-beta chain pairing was left undetermined. Compared with untreated HIV+ repertoires, healthy control repertoires had roughly threefold more distinct CDR3s and a higher Shannon diversity. By Jaccard index and by the count of highly shared sequences, healthy controls shared more CDR3s between individuals than HIV+ patients did. Size-matched repertoire data did not replicate the apparent post-therapy recovery of the Gini index in HIV-infected patients. Oligoclonality may be reflected in the significantly higher mean Gini indices of HIV-infected repertoires compared with controls.

There are 12 amino acids in the CDR3, from cysteine to phenylalanine inclusive. Here the CDR3 DNA is all that survives: 36 bases in frame from base 1. For CDR1 and CDR2, the germline V gene (reference sequence) lists LGHDT and YNNKEL. The chain uses TRBV3-1 and TRBJ2-5; the best D guess is TRBD1, with 6 bases matching. Sequenced input: blood. The TCR sequence derives from an adult in good health. The nucleotide sequence reads TGTTCCAGCAGCCAAGGGGGAGAGACCCAGTACTTC. This encodes CSSSQGGETQYF.